A selection of T cell receptor beta chains follows, all from one sample in a study of radiotherapy plus CTLA-4 blockade in lung cancer. Clones were sequenced by immunoSEQ multiplex PCR, and TCRdb holds only the in-frame ones, with some missing. The sample contains some 62,000 clones, about 72% of which appear only once. The specimen was peripheral blood, collected from a patient treated with radiotherapy plus ipilimumab. All receptors derive from a human donor with non-small cell lung cancer who had a complete response to radiotherapy plus ipilimumab. Both conserved end residues are part of each CDR3. D genes are given only for firm matches. Size tells how often a clone was seen (once, few, many) or the class of an expanded clone, and some rows leave it out.

CDR3 | DNA | J | V | size | D
CASSLLGGAADTQYF | TGTGCCAGCAGCTTATTAGGGGGCGCAGCAGATACGCAGTATTTT | TRBJ2-3 | TRBV7-2 | . | TRBD1
CASSQGDRSNQPQHF | TGTGCCAGCAGCCAAGGGGACAGGAGCAATCAGCCCCAGCATTTT | TRBJ1-5 | TRBV4-1 | . | TRBD1
CASSYGDGRDVLTF | TGTGCCAGCAGTTACGGTGACGGCCGTGACGTCCTGACTTTC | TRBJ2-6 | TRBV6-5 | . | .
CASSPRLARTGDTQYF | TGTGCCAGCTCACCACGTCTAGCTAGGACGGGAGATACGCAGTATTTT | TRBJ2-3 | TRBV18 | . | .
CASSPLGEAEQYF | TGTGCCAGCTCACCATTGGGGGAGGCCGAGCAGTACTTC | TRBJ2-7 | TRBV18 | . | .
CASSVAPGRDSGNTIYF | TGTGCCAGCAGCGTGGCCCCGGGGAGGGACTCTGGAAACACCATATATTTT | TRBJ1-3 | TRBV9 | . | .
CASSITGNYGYTF | TGTGCCAGCTCGATCACAGGCAACTATGGCTACACCTTC | TRBJ1-2 | TRBV27 | once | .
CASSLLADTDTQYF | TGTGCCAGCAGCTTGTTAGCGGACACAGATACGCAGTATTTT | TRBJ2-3 | TRBV5-6 | few | .
CASSLAGRGSRYEQYF | TGTGCCAGCAGCTTAGCAGGCAGGGGATCACGCTACGAGCAGTACTTC | TRBJ2-7 | TRBV7-2 | few | .
CASSLGTSGGPSTDTQYF | TGTGCCAGCAGTCTTGGGACTAGCGGGGGCCCTAGCACAGATACGCAGTATTTT | TRBJ2-3 | TRBV7-9 | . | TRBD2
CASSSPESNQPQHF | TGTGCCAGCAGCTCGCCCGAGAGCAATCAGCCCCAGCATTTT | TRBJ1-5 | TRBV7-9 | . | .
CASSFLVVLNTEAFF | TGTGCCAGCAGCTTTTTAGTCGTACTGAACACTGAAGCTTTCTTT | TRBJ1-1 | TRBV7-9 | . | .
CSAVTGNEQFF | TGCAGTGCTGTGACTGGGAATGAGCAGTTCTTC | TRBJ2-1 | TRBV20-1 | . | .
CASSPASGRAWDEQFF | TGTGCCAGCTCACCGGCTAGCGGGAGGGCTTGGGATGAGCAGTTCTTC | TRBJ2-1 | TRBV18 | . | TRBD2
CASSSPEQAKNIQYF | TGTGCCAGCAGTTCCCCGGAGCAGGCCAAAAACATTCAGTACTTC | TRBJ2-4 | TRBV27 | . | .
CASSWTTGQSYGYTF | TGTGCCAGCAGCTGGACCACGGGACAGTCCTATGGCTACACCTTC | TRBJ1-2 | TRBV6-5 | . | TRBD1
CASSSPRTLTDTQYF | TGTGCCAGCAGCTCCCCCAGGACCCTCACAGATACGCAGTATTTT | TRBJ2-3 | TRBV7-9 | . | .
CASSLGSFAGWNTGELFF | TGTGCCAGCAGCTTAGGTTCGTTTGCGGGTTGGAACACCGGGGAGCTGTTTTTT | TRBJ2-2 | TRBV11-3 | . | .
CASSRRGGVGGNQPQHF | TGTGCCAGCTCACGCCGAGGCGGGGTTGGAGGCAATCAGCCCCAGCATTTT | TRBJ1-5 | TRBV18 | . | .
CASSLGVGPGELFF | TGCGCCAGCAGCTTGGGAGTGGGCCCCGGGGAGCTGTTTTTT | TRBJ2-2 | TRBV5-1 | . | .
CASSFWTGGKETQYF | TGTGCCAGCAGTTTTTGGACAGGGGGAAAAGAGACCCAGTACTTC | TRBJ2-5 | TRBV27 | . | TRBD1
CASSLTGAQQPQHF | TGTGCCAGCAGCTTAACAGGGGCCCAACAGCCCCAGCATTTT | TRBJ1-5 | TRBV11-3 | . | TRBD1
CASSQDRRNQPQHF | TGTGCCAGCTCACAGGACAGAAGGAATCAGCCCCAGCATTTT | TRBJ1-5 | TRBV18 | . | .
CASSASPRDSQPQHF | TGTGCCAGCAGCGCCTCTCCCAGGGACTCTCAGCCCCAGCATTTT | TRBJ1-5 | TRBV9 | . | .
CASSPWTGQGFYGYTF | TGTGCCAGCAGCCCGTGGACCGGGCAGGGATTCTATGGCTACACCTTC | TRBJ1-2 | TRBV5-6 | . | .
CSVAQGEGYGYTF | TGTAGCGTCGCACAGGGAGAAGGCTATGGCTACACCTTC | TRBJ1-2 | TRBV29-1 | . | .
CASSLTALNEQYF | TGTGCCAGCAGTCTGACAGCTTTAAACGAGCAGTACTTC | TRBJ2-7 | TRBV27 | . | .
CASSQGTGLTGANVLTF | TGCGCCAGCAGCCAAGGGACGGGCCTGACTGGGGCCAACGTCCTGACTTTC | TRBJ2-6 | TRBV4-3 | once | .
CASSPWRVNEQFF | TGTGCCAGCAGCCCGTGGAGGGTAAATGAGCAGTTCTTC | TRBJ2-1 | TRBV11-3 | . | .
CASSAGQFNYGYTF | TGTGCCAGCAGCGCGGGACAGTTTAACTATGGCTACACCTTC | TRBJ1-2 | TRBV7-9 | . | TRBD1
CAWADSGTSGSNEQFF | TGTGCCTGGGCCGATTCCGGGACTAGCGGGAGTAACGAGCAGTTCTTC | TRBJ2-1 | TRBV30 | once | TRBD2
CASSWTGLAFTTGELFF | TGTGCCAGCAGCTGGACGGGACTAGCCTTTACCACCGGGGAGCTGTTTTTT | TRBJ2-2 | TRBV5-8 | . | TRBD2
CASSESRSAGDEQFF | TGTGCCAGCAGTGAATCCCGGTCGGCTGGCGATGAGCAGTTCTTC | TRBJ2-1 | TRBV25-1 | . | .
CASSYTGGNQPQHF | TGTGCCAGCAGCTACACAGGGGGCAATCAGCCCCAGCATTTT | TRBJ1-5 | TRBV6-1 | . | TRBD1
CARGRSGANVLTF | TGTGCCAGAGGGCGTTCAGGGGCCAACGTCCTGACTTTC | TRBJ2-6 | TRBV30 | . | .
CASSSTGTGSGSPLHF | TGTGCCAGCTCATCAACCGGGACAGGGAGCGGTTCACCCCTCCACTTT | TRBJ1-6 | TRBV18 | few | TRBD1
CASKAPFDSPLHF | TGTGCCAGCAAGGCCCCCTTTGATTCACCCCTCCACTTT | TRBJ1-6 | TRBV2 | once | .
CASSASGSSNQPQHF | TGTGCCAGCAGCGCCTCCGGGAGTAGCAATCAGCCCCAGCATTTT | TRBJ1-5 | TRBV9 | . | .
CASSSSRTSGNTIYF | TGTGCCAGCAGCTCCTCCCGGACCTCTGGAAACACCATATATTTT | TRBJ1-3 | TRBV7-2 | . | .
CAGRGPEQYF | TGTGCCGGGAGAGGGCCCGAGCAGTACTTC | TRBJ2-7 | TRBV21-1 | few | .
CASTRQAASTEAFF | TGTGCCAGTACAAGACAGGCGGCGAGCACTGAAGCTTTCTTT | TRBJ1-1 | TRBV19 | few | .